The source of this TCR beta chain is a study of control samples from healthy donors and cancer patients. Assay used: immunoSEQ multiplex PCR; TCRdb lists only in-frame clones, some missing. This table holds 110,000 or so clones, roughly four fifths found once. V was pared by 4 bases and J by 3 bases, with 7 bases of the junction left unmatched. The CDR3 spans 15 residues. Looked up from germline, CDR1 is WSHSY and CDR2 is SAAADI. The sequenced sample consisted of blood. The receptor was derived from a man younger than 35 in good health. The chain combines TRBV10-2 with TRBJ1-2; 8 nucleotides agree with TRBD1. CDR3 residues: CASSVAGQDHYGYTF. For the CDR3, the DNA is TGCGCCAGCAGTGTAGCGGGACAGGACCACTATGGCTACACCTTC.